This TCR beta chain stems from a study of T cells in localized non-small cell lung cancer. The CDR3 contains 14 residues. The germline CDR1 and CDR2 sequences are SGHRS and YFSETQ. Trimming shortened V by 6 bases and J by 1 base, and 14 bases separated the two germline ends. Study-level points and caveats: Researchers found a median approximately 55 of the top 100 tumor clones in adjacent lung. Sequencing covered just one tumor region, so heterogeneity cannot be ruled out.

As regards this clone: Its specificity is unknown.

The method was immunoSEQ multiplex PCR; TCRdb's version includes in-frame clones alone and lacks a portion of them. The data contain about 21,000 clones, approximately 91% of them singletons. This specimen consisted of peripheral blood mononuclear cells, obtained before any cancer treatment. The chain links TRBV5-1 to TRBJ2-7; D might be TRBD2 (6 bases). The TCR comes from a male donor at least 60 years old with stage II lung adenocarcinoma. This chain's CDR3 is CASTPWDSSYEQYF. CDR3 coding DNA: TGCGCCAGCACCCCCTGGGACTCGTCCTACGAGCAGTACTTC.